The clone carrying this TCR beta chain appeared a few times. The source of the sample is a study of T-cell memory formation after mild COVID-19. 5'RACE, which relied on constant-segment primers, yielded TCR alpha and TCR beta cDNA libraries carrying sample barcodes and UMIs. TCRdb redid the calling of the 5' RACE reads with MiXCR, one entry per CDR3 protein. Seen here are 200,000 to 250,000 distinct CDR3 sequences, 9% to 10% observed once, and the top ten hold roughly 4%. Germline CDR1 and CDR2: SGHVS and FNYEAQ. Between the trimmed V and J ends, which lost 4 bases and 7 bases, there was a span of 10 bases. The CDR3 runs 12 residues.

The chain carries TRBV7-6 and TRBJ2-5; D ambiguous. The receptor was isolated from a man in his late teens or twenties who had mild COVID-19 (a few samples of this study predate the infection). Cell type and time point are not known. Sequencing input: PBMCs or a T cell subset sorted from them (not recorded which). The CDR3 spells CASSYLWGTQYF. The CDR3 coding sequence is TGTGCCAGCAGCTACCTTTGGGGGACCCAGTACTTC.